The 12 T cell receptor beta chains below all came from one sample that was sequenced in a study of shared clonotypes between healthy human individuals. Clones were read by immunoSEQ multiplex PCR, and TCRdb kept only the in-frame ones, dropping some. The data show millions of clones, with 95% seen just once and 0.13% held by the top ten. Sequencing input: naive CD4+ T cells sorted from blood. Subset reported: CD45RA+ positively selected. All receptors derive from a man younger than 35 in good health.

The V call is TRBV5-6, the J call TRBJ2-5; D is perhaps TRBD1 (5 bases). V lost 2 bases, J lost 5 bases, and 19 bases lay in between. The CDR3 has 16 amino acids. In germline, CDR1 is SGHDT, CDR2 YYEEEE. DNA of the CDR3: TGTGCCAGCAGCTTAACAGGACCCCGGAAGAGGGAGACCCAGTACTTC. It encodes CASSLTGPRKRETQYF.

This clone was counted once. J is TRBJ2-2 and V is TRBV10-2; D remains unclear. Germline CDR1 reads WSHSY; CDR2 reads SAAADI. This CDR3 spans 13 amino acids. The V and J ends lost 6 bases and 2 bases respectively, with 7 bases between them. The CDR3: CASRRINTGELFF. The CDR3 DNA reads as TGCGCCAGCAGGCGAATTAACACCGGGGAGCTGTTTTTT.

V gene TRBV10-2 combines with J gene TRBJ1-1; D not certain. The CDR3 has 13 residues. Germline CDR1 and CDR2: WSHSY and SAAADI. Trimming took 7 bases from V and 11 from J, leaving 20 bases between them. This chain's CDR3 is CASTPMHNEAAFF. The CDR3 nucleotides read TGCGCCAGCACCCCGATGCATAACGAAGCGGCTTTCTTT.

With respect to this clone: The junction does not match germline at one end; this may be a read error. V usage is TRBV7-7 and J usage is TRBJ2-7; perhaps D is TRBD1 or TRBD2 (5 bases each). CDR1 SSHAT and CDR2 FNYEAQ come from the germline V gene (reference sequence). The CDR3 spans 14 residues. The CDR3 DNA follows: TGTGCTAGCAGCTTAGAAGGGACGTCTGGGGAGCAGTACTTC. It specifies CASSLEGTSGEQYF.

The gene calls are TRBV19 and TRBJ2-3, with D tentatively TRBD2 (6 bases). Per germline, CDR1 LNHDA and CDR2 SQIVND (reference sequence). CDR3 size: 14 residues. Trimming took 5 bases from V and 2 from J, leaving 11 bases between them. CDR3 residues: CASSLGGNTDTQYF. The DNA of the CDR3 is TGTGCCAGTAGTCTGGGGGGAAACACAGATACGCAGTATTTT.

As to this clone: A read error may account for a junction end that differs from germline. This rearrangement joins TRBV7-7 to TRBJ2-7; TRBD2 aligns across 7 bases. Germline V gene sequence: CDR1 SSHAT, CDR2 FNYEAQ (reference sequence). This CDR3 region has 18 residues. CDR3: CASSLDLPGASGMGEQYF. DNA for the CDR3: TGTGCTAGCAGCCTTGACCTACCTGGGGCTAGCGGAATGGGGGAGCAGTACTTC.

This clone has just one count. The CDR3 here is CASSTGGSGNTIYF. In nucleotides, the CDR3 is TGTGCCAGTTCGACAGGAGGCTCTGGAAACACCATATATTTT. J is TRBJ1-3 and V is TRBV19, with D possibly being TRBD1 (6 bases). Germline CDR1 is LNHDA and CDR2 is SQIVND (reference sequence). The CDR3 has 14 amino acids. Trimming removed 8 bases from V and 0 bases from J, with 11 bases in between.

The CDR3 DNA follows: TGTGCCAGCAGCGGGGGGAACAGGCACTCCTACGAGCAGTACTTC. Translation gives CASSGGNRHSYEQYF. The chain is built from TRBV5-6 and TRBJ2-7; possibly TRBD2 for D (6 bases). CDR3 length equals 15 residues. The germline V and J ends were trimmed by 4 bases and 0 bases, with 14 bases remaining between them. The germline V gene has CDR1 SGHDT and CDR2 YYEEEE. The complete variable domain, with remaining parts taken from reference TRBV5-6 and TRBJ2-7, reads DAGVTQSPTHLIKTRGQQVTLRCSPKSGHDTVSWYQQALGQGPQFIFQYYEEEERQRGNFPDRFSGHQFPNYSSELNVNALLLGDSALYLCASSGGNRHSYEQYFGPGTRLTVT.

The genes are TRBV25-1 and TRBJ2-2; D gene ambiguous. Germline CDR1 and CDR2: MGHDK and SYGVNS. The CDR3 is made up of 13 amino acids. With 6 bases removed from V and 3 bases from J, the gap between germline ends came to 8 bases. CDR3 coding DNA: TGTGCCAGCAGCAAGGATTACACCGGGGAGCTGTTTTTT. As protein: CASSKDYTGELFF.

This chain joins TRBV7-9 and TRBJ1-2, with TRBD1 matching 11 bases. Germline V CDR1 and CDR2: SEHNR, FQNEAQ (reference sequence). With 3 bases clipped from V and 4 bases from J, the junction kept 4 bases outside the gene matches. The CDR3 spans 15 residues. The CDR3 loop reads CASSFGTGGTYGYTF. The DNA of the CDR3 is TGTGCCAGCAGCTTCGGGACAGGGGGGACCTATGGCTACACCTTC.

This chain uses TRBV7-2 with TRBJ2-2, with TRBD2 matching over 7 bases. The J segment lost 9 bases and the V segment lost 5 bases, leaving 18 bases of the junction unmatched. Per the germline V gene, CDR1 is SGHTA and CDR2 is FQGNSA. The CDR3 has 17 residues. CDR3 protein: CASSPLEGGTFPRELFF. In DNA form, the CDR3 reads TGTGCCAGCAGCCCCCTAGAGGGAGGGACCTTCCCGAGGGAGCTGTTTTTT.

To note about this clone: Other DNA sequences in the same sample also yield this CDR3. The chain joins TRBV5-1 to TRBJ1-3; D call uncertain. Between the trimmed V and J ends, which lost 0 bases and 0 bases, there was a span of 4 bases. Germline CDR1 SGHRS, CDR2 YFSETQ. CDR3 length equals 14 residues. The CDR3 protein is CASSLGPSGNTIYF. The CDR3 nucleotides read TGCGCCAGCAGCTTGGGCCCCTCTGGAAACACCATATATTTT.